This T cell receptor beta chain was observed in a study of blood T cell repertoires in COVID-19. The overall study: COVID-19 samples, acute and convalescent, were from the United States, Italy and Spain.

The table came from immunoSEQ multiplex PCR; TCRdb's copy has only in-frame clones and leaves some out. This table holds about 67,000 clones, 75% to 90% found once. The source material was peripheral blood. This receptor was obtained from a man aged 50-60 years with active COVID-19.

The CDR3 coding sequence is TGTGCCAGCAGCCCGGGGTTCTCGAACACCGGGGAGCTGTTTTTT. Encoded protein: CASSPGFSNTGELFF. The chain joins TRBV7-3 to TRBJ2-2; D possibly corresponds to TRBD2 (5 bases). This CDR3 has 15 residues. Trimming took 5 bases from V and 0 from J, leaving 10 bases between them. Germline CDR1 is SGHTA and CDR2 is FQGTGA.